The 11 T cell receptor beta chains below were found in one sample sequenced in a study of blood T cell repertoires in COVID-19. The table came from immunoSEQ multiplex PCR; TCRdb's copy has only in-frame clones and leaves some out. The data hold around 300,000 clones, with approximately 83% observed a single time. The sequenced sample was peripheral blood. The source is a human donor in a cohort sampled during active COVID-19.

The V and J genes are TRBV11-3 and TRBJ2-1, with 15 bases aligning to TRBD2. The CDR3 is 19 amino acids. J lost 9 bases, V lost 5 bases, and 17 bases had no gene match. Germline loops: CDR1 SGHNT, CDR2 YENEEA. The CDR3 loop reads CASSMGTEGLAGGLGEQFF. Written as DNA, the CDR3 is TGTGCCAGCAGCATGGGGACGGAAGGACTAGCGGGAGGGCTGGGTGAGCAGTTCTTC.

The J gene is TRBJ2-5, the V gene TRBV7-9, with a weak D call TRBD2 (5 bases). CDR1 SEHNR and CDR2 FQNEAQ come from the germline V gene (reference sequence). V was trimmed by 4 bases and J by 7 bases, leaving 19 bases between them. CDR3 length equals 15 residues. The CDR3 loop is CASSSPTPPRGTQYF. Written as DNA, the CDR3 is TGTGCCAGCAGCTCCCCTACTCCGCCCCGGGGGACCCAGTACTTC.

This clone was found a few times. Other DNA sequences in the sample encode the same CDR3. This chain connects TRBV25-1 to TRBJ2-7, with 8 bases matching TRBD1. This CDR3 is built from 13 residues. Germline V gives CDR1 MGHDK, CDR2 SYGVNS. Trimming removed 5 bases from V and 3 bases from J; junction bases left unmatched: 3. CDR3 sequence: CASSRQGSYEQYF. The DNA of the CDR3 is TGTGCCAGCAGTAGACAGGGGAGCTACGAGCAGTACTTC.

The chain couples TRBV5-4 to TRBJ2-3; 8 bases are a match to TRBD1. CDR1 SGHNT and CDR2 YYREEE come from the germline V gene (reference sequence). V was pared by 3 bases and J by 3 bases, with 3 bases of the junction left unmatched. CDR3 size: 14 residues. CDR3 sequence (DNA): TGTGCCAGCAGCTCAGGGGGCGATACAGATACGCAGTATTTT. This codes for CASSSGGDTDTQYF. The variable domain in full, completed from reference TRBV5-4 and TRBJ2-3, reads ETGVTQSPTHLIKTRGQQVTLRCSSQSGHNTVSWYQQALGQGPQFIFQYYREEENGRGNFPPRFSGLQFPNYSSELNVNALELDDSALYLCASSSGGDTDTQYFGPGTRLTVL.

J is TRBJ2-3 and V is TRBV6-2 or TRBV6-3, with a weak D call TRBD2 (6 bases). Germline CDR1 is MNHEY and CDR2 is SVGEGT. The CDR3 length is 16 residues. Between the trimmed V and J ends, which lost 0 bases and 4 bases, there was a span of 14 bases. The CDR3 reads CASSYSSAGSADTQYF. The CDR3 nucleotides read TGTGCCAGCAGTTACTCGAGTGCCGGGAGTGCAGATACGCAGTATTTT.

V and J are TRBV6-5 and TRBJ2-1, with D possibly matching TRBD1 (6 bases). CDR1 and CDR2 from the germline V gene are MNHEY and SVGAGI. With 5 bases removed from V and 11 bases from J, the gap between germline ends came to 10 bases. This CDR3 spans 11 amino acids. The CDR3 spells CASSRGTQQFF. The DNA of the CDR3 is TGTGCCAGCAGTCGAGGGACACAGCAGTTCTTC.

The chain joins TRBV28 to TRBJ2-7, with 8 bases that match TRBD2. The CDR3 extends over 16 amino acids. V lost 4 bases, J lost 1 base, and 9 bases stayed unmatched. The germline CDR1 and CDR2 sequences are MDHEN and SYDVKM. The CDR3 sequence is CASSSFGAGESYEQYF. The CDR3 DNA reads as TGTGCCAGCAGTTCCTTTGGAGCGGGAGAGTCCTACGAGCAGTACTTC.

The chain recombines TRBV6-5 with TRBJ2-7, with 11 nucleotides matching TRBD1. Germline lookup yields CDR1 MNHEY and CDR2 SVGAGI. The CDR3 length is 14 residues. V shed 6 bases and J 2 bases; nucleotides not matched to a gene: 3. In DNA form, the CDR3 reads TGTGCCAGCAGAAAGGACAGGGGGCCCTACGAGCAGTACTTC. As protein: CASRKDRGPYEQYF.

The V gene is TRBV23-1, the J gene TRBJ2-2, with 7 bases lining up with TRBD1. TRBV23-1 is known as an ORF, though its function is uncertain. The CDR3 runs 15 residues. The ends lost 2 bases at V and 14 bases at J; junction bases unmatched: 14. CDR3 amino acids: CASSQERQGSGKLFF. The CDR3 DNA follows: TGCGCCAGCAGTCAAGAACGACAGGGATCCGGGAAACTGTTTTTT.

The chain has TRBV3-1 (or the pseudogene TRBV3-2) and TRBJ2-5; 12 nucleotides align to TRBD2. Per the germline V gene, CDR1 is LGHDT and CDR2 is YNNKEL (reference sequence). V shed 4 bases, J shed 5 bases, and the junction held 8 bases outside the gene matches. The CDR3 contains 16 residues. The CDR3: CASSPVQTSGSETQYF. The CDR3, as DNA: TGTGCCAGCAGCCCCGTCCAGACTAGCGGGAGTGAGACCCAGTACTTC.

This rearrangement joins TRBV2 to TRBJ2-1; the match to TRBD2 covers 8 bases. V trimming: 5 bases; J trimming: 8 bases; junction bases outside the gene matches: 8. CDR1 is SNHLY and CDR2 is FYNNEI in the germline V gene. This CDR3 contains 14 residues. The CDR3 DNA sequence: TGTGCCAGCAGTCAGTTGGCGGGAGGCTATGAGCAGTTCTTC. Encoded protein: CASSQLAGGYEQFF.